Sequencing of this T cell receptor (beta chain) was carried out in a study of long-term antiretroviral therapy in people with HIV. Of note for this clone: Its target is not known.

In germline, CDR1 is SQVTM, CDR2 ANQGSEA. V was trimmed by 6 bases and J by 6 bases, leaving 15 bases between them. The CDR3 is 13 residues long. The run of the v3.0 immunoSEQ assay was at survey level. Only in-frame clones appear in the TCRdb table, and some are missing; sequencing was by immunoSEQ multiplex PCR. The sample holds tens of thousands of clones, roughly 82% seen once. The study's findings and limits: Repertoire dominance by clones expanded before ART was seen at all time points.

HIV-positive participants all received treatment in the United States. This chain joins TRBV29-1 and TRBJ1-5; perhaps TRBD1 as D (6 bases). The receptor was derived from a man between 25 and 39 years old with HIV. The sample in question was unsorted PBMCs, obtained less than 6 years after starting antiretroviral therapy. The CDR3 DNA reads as TGCAGCGTAGAACAGGGAGGTGGTCAGCCCCAGCATTTT. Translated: CSVEQGGGQPQHF.